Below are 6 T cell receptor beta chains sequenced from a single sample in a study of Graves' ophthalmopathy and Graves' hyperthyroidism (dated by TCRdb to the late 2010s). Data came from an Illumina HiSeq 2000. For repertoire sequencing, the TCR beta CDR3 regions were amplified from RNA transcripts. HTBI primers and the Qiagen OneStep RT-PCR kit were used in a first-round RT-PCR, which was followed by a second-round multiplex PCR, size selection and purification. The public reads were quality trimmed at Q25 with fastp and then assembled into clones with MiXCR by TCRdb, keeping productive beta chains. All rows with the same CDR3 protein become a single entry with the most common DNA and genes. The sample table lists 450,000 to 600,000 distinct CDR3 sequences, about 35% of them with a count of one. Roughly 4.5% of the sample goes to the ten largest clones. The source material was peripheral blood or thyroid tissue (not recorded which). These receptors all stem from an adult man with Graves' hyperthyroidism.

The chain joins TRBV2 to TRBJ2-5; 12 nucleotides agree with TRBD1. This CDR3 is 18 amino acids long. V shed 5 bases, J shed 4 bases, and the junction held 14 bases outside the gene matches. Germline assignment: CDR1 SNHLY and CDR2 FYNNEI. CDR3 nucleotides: TGTGCCAGCAGTCCGGGGACAGGGGGCGAGGTAGCCGCAGAGACCCAGTACTTC. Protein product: CASSPGTGGEVAAETQYF.

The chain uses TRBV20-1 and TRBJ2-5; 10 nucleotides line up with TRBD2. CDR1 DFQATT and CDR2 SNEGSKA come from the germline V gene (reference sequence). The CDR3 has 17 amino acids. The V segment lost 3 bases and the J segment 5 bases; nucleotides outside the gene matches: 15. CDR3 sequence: CSARRVSGRFGNETQYF. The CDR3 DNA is TGCAGTGCTAGGCGGGTTAGCGGGAGGTTTGGCAATGAGACCCAGTACTTC.

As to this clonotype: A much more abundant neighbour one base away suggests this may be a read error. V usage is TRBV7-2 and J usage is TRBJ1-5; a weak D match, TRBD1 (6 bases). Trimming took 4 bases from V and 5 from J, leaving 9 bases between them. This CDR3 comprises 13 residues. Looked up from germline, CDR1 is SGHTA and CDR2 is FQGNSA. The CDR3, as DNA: TGTGCCAGCAGCTCACAGGGCCATCAGCCCCAGCATTTT. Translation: CASSSQGHQPQHF.

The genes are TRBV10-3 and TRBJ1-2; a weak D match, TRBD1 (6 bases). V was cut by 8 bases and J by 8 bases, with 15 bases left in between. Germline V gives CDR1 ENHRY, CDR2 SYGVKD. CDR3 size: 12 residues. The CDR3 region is CAIGRGGEGYTF. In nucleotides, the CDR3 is TGTGCCATCGGGCGAGGGGGGGAAGGCTACACCTTC.

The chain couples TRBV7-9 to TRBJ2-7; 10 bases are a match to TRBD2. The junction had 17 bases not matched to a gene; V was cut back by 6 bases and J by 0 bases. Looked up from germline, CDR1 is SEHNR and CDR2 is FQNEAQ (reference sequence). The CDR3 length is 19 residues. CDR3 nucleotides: TGTGCCAGCAGTCCCTCTGTAGCTAGCGGGGGCCGTAACTCCTACGAGCAGTACTTC. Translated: CASSPSVASGGRNSYEQYF.

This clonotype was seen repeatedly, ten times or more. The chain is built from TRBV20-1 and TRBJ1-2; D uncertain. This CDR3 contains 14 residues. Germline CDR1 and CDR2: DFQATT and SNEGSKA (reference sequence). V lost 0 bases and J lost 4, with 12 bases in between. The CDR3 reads CSAREMARTYGYTF. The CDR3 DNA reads TGCAGTGCTAGAGAGATGGCTAGAACCTATGGCTACACCTTC.